Below, 32 T cell receptor beta chains from the same sample are listed, as sequenced in a study of beta chain features in type 1 diabetes (dated by TCRdb to 2017 to 2018). Broader findings and caveats from the paper: A moderate but significant shortening of TCRB CDR3 length was observed in type 1 diabetes patients in all four CD4+ subsets.

Antigens of these TCRs are unknown. Library construction relied on the immunoSEQ multiplex PCR assay. The entire isolated RNA was reverse transcribed using the High Capacity cDNA Reverse Transcription Kit, and thus expressed TCRB transcripts were sequenced. TCRdb provides this immuneACCESS table in a form limited to in-frame rearrangements. Some clones are lacking; in checked studies, under half of them reflect an unresolved V gene, and why the rest are absent is not known. This sample is represented by under 300,000 clones; about a fifth of them were singletons. The ten largest clones capture 0.028% of the sample. Sequenced material: naive CD4+ T cells from blood. The cell subset or site label, read with the paper, signifies: true naive CD4+ T cells. Receptors were obtained from a middle-aged woman with type 1 diabetes.

The chain combines TRBV5-1 with TRBJ2-7; 7 bases agree with TRBD1. The ends lost 8 bases at V and 2 bases at J; junction bases unmatched: 7. This CDR3 is built from 13 residues. Germline V gives CDR1 SGHRS, CDR2 YFSETQ. The CDR3 reads CASTSTGPYEQYF. For the CDR3, the DNA is TGCGCCAGTACATCGACAGGGCCCTACGAGCAGTACTTC.

The chain carries TRBV4-1 and TRBJ1-1; 7 bases match TRBD1. CDR3 length equals 14 residues. The germline V gene has CDR1 MGHRA and CDR2 YSYEKL. V lost 6 bases and J lost 0; bases outside the gene matches: 4. The CDR3 spells CASRRTGVNTEAFF. The CDR3 coding sequence is TGCGCCAGCAGGCGCACAGGGGTGAACACTGAAGCTTTCTTT.

This chain connects TRBV7-9 to TRBJ2-2, with 8 bases identical to TRBD2. The V gene's germline CDR1 is SEHNR and CDR2 FQNEAQ (reference sequence). V lost 5 bases to trimming and J lost 4 bases; unmatched junction nucleotides: 3. The CDR3 runs to 14 residues. CDR3 in amino acids: CASSTTSGTGELFF. Written as DNA, the CDR3 is TGTGCCAGCAGCACTACTAGCGGCACCGGGGAGCTGTTTTTT.

This chain connects TRBV7-2 to TRBJ2-1; TRBD2 matches 11 bases. The germline CDR1 and CDR2 sequences are SGHTA and FQGNSA. The length of the CDR3 is 15 residues. V lost 1 base, J lost 8 bases, and 4 bases stayed unmatched. The CDR3 DNA sequence: TGTGCCAGCAGCTTAGGACTAGCGGGGATCGATGAGCAGTTCTTC. Translation gives CASSLGLAGIDEQFF.

The genes are TRBV15 and TRBJ1-4; D is possibly TRBD1 (6 bases). Trimming removed 0 bases from V and 8 bases from J, with 16 bases in between. CDR3 length: 16 residues. The germline V gene has CDR1 LNHNV and CDR2 YYDKDF (reference sequence). The CDR3 sequence is CATSRDRTAAREKLFF. For the CDR3, the DNA is TGTGCCACCAGCAGAGATCGGACAGCTGCTCGGGAAAAACTGTTTTTT.

The V and J genes are TRBV9 and TRBJ1-1; D may be TRBD1 (5 bases). CDR3 length: 13 amino acids. From germline, CDR1 is SGDLS and CDR2 YYNGEE. V was cut by 4 bases and J by 7 bases, with 14 bases left in between. CDR3 loop: CASSNRGDSEAFF. The CDR3 nucleotides read TGTGCCAGCAGCAATAGAGGTGACAGTGAAGCTTTCTTT.

J is TRBJ2-1 and V is TRBV7-3; TRBD2 aligns across 11 bases. This CDR3 has 14 amino acids. The junction had 3 bases not matched to a gene; V was cut back by 4 bases and J by 7 bases. Germline V gene data show CDR1 as SGHTA and CDR2 as FQGTGA. CDR3 sequence reads: CASSSGLAVNEQFF. CDR3 DNA: TGTGCCAGCAGCTCGGGACTAGCGGTAAATGAGCAGTTCTTC.

This chain joins TRBV29-1 and TRBJ2-1, with TRBD1 matching over 7 bases. J gave up 6 bases and V 3 bases, and 11 bases lay outside the gene matches. The V gene's germline CDR1 is SQVTM and CDR2 ANQGSEA. This CDR3 has 15 amino acids. CDR3 nucleotides: TGCAGCGTTGACCCTAGACAGGGTATGACCAATGAGCAGTTCTTC. Protein sequence: CSVDPRQGMTNEQFF.

This clone was counted a few times. The DNA of the CDR3 is TGCGCCAGCAGCGCCGGCGGGGGGAACACCGGGGAGCTGTTTTTT. Translating gives CASSAGGGNTGELFF. The chain joins TRBV5-1 to TRBJ2-2; 7 nucleotides align to TRBD2. CDR3 length: 15 amino acids. Germline-derived CDR1 and CDR2 are SGHRS and YFSETQ. The V and J ends lost 4 bases and 1 base, in that order; junction bases with no gene match: 4.

This clone occurred a few times. For the CDR3, the DNA is TGCGCCAGCAGCTTTCGACAGGGCACAGATACGCAGTATTTT. This translates into CASSFRQGTDTQYF. V is TRBV5-1 and J is TRBJ2-3, with D possibly matching TRBD1 (6 bases). Trimming removed 2 bases at V and 1 base at J, with 8 bases between. There are 14 residues in the CDR3. The germline CDR1 and CDR2 sequences are SGHRS and YFSETQ.

This clone was seen a handful of times. The CDR3 DNA reads as TGTGCCGCGTTCCCCCCAGGGTCTGGAAACACCATATATTTT. Protein sequence: CAAFPPGSGNTIYF. The chain joins TRBV30 to TRBJ1-3, with TRBD1 as a possible D gene (5 bases). The CDR3 extends over 14 amino acids. The germline V gene has CDR1 GTSNPN and CDR2 SVGIG (reference sequence). The V and J ends lost 8 bases and 1 base respectively, with 15 bases between them.

CDR3: CASSLVKDSVSSYNEQFF. For the CDR3, the DNA is TGCGCCAGCAGCTTGGTGAAGGACAGCGTTAGCTCCTACAATGAGCAGTTCTTC. This chain uses TRBV5-1 with TRBJ2-1; D is perhaps TRBD1 (6 bases). Germline V gives CDR1 SGHRS, CDR2 YFSETQ. The CDR3 extends over 18 amino acids. The V and J ends lost 0 bases and 0 bases respectively, with 16 bases between them.

This clone was observed a handful of times. The chain has TRBV29-1 and TRBJ1-2, with D possibly TRBD1 on 6 matching bases. The CDR3 sequence is 10 residues long. Between the trimmed V and J ends, which lost 7 bases and 8 bases, there was a span of 11 bases. The V gene's germline CDR1 is SQVTM and CDR2 ANQGSEA. The CDR3 loop reads CSAHRDGYTF. The CDR3 bases are TGCAGCGCACACAGGGACGGCTACACCTTC.

This clone came up a few times. The sample contains more than one DNA sequence encoding this CDR3. The chain has TRBV7-9 and TRBJ1-1; D ambiguous. Trimming shortened V by 3 bases and J by 1 base, and 6 bases separated the two germline ends. CDR3 length: 13 amino acids. The germline CDR1 and CDR2 sequences are SEHNR and FQNEAQ (reference sequence). The CDR3 coding sequence is TGTGCCAGCAGCTTCGCGGGGAACACTGAAGCTTTCTTT. Its protein is CASSFAGNTEAFF.

The chain's CDR3 is CASSQRLASNEQFF. The CDR3 bases are TGCGCCAGCAGCCAACGACTAGCTTCTAATGAGCAGTTCTTC. The chain uses TRBV4-1 and TRBJ2-1; 7 bases match TRBD2. The V segment lost 2 bases and the J segment 7 bases; nucleotides outside the gene matches: 5. Germline values: CDR1 MGHRA, CDR2 YSYEKL. This CDR3 comprises 14 residues.

The rearrangement uses TRBV18 and TRBJ1-6, with 12 bases fitting TRBD1. Germline V gives CDR1 KGHSH, CDR2 LQKENI. Unmatched junction bases numbered 13, after V lost 5 bases and J lost 14 bases. This CDR3 has 16 residues. Here the CDR3 reads CASSGYTGTGGLTLHF. DNA of the CDR3: TGTGCCAGCTCAGGCTACACCGGGACAGGGGGCCTCACCCTCCACTTT.

The chain employs TRBV2 and TRBJ2-7; D unresolved. The V gene lost 8 bases and the J gene lost 5 bases, with 10 bases spanning the gap. Germline values: CDR1 SNHLY, CDR2 FYNNEI. This CDR3 comprises 11 residues. For the CDR3, the DNA is TGTGCCAGCCGCGATATAGACGAGCAGTACTTC. This sequence encodes CASRDIDEQYF.

The rearrangement links TRBV29-1 to TRBJ2-5, with D perhaps matching TRBD1 (5 bases). V was trimmed by 4 bases and J by 5 bases, leaving 11 bases between them. Per the germline V gene, CDR1 is SQVTM and CDR2 is ANQGSEA. The CDR3 runs 12 residues. This chain's CDR3 is CSVVGVPETQYF. CDR3 DNA: TGCAGCGTTGTAGGGGTCCCGGAGACCCAGTACTTC.

This chain links TRBV5-4 with TRBJ1-6, with D possibly being TRBD1 (5 bases). The CDR3 consists of 15 residues. The V end lost 4 bases, the J end lost 11 bases, and 19 bases lay between the germline ends. The germline V gene encodes CDR1 SGHNT and CDR2 YYREEE (reference sequence). The CDR3, as DNA: TGTGCCAGCAGCGACGACATGGGCTCGGGGGCACCCCTCCACTTT. It specifies CASSDDMGSGAPLHF.

V and J are TRBV29-1 and TRBJ2-1, with 9 bases that match TRBD2. J lost 1 base, V lost 6 bases, and 10 bases had no gene match. The CDR3 is made up of 16 amino acids. Germline V gene lookup returns CDR1 SQVTM and CDR2 ANQGSEA. The CDR3 DNA follows: TGCAGCGTCCCCCTTAGCGGGAGAGGGTCCTACAATGAGCAGTTCTTC. Amino acids: CSVPLSGRGSYNEQFF.

The J gene is TRBJ2-1, the V gene TRBV4-2; D uncertain. V was clipped by 3 bases and J by 8 bases, with 14 bases between them. Germline CDR1 and CDR2: LGHNA and YNFKEQ. The CDR3 runs 14 residues. CDR3 sequence: CASSHSDLGDEQFF. The CDR3 DNA is TGTGCCAGCAGCCATTCGGATTTGGGCGATGAGCAGTTCTTC.

The table lists this clone with a few counts. The chain links TRBV29-1 to TRBJ1-1; possible D gene TRBD1, 6 bases. V was clipped by 5 bases and J by 4 bases, with 17 bases between them. CDR1 is SQVTM and CDR2 is ANQGSEA in the germline V gene. The CDR3 runs to 14 residues. CDR3 sequence reads: CSVFPQGKGTEAFF. In nucleotides, the CDR3 is TGCAGCGTTTTCCCACAGGGTAAGGGCACTGAAGCTTTCTTT.

The genes are TRBV5-8 and TRBJ1-2; 7 bases align to TRBD1. CDR1 is SGHTS, CDR2 YDEGEE, per germline. The CDR3 extends over 13 amino acids. After removal of 2 bases from V and 8 bases from J, the junction contained 6 bases not matched to a gene. The CDR3 spells CASSFDRVGGYTF. In DNA form, the CDR3 reads TGTGCCAGCAGCTTTGACAGGGTCGGGGGCTACACCTTC.

The J gene is TRBJ2-6, the V gene TRBV28; 9 bases are shared with TRBD1. CDR3 size: 16 residues. Germline CDR1 is MDHEN and CDR2 is SYDVKM. The J segment lost 4 bases and the V segment lost 6 bases, leaving 7 bases of the junction unmatched. CDR3 nucleotide sequence: TGTGCCAGCAGCCGGACAGGGGTCCCCGGGGCCAACGTCCTGACTTTC. It translates to CASSRTGVPGANVLTF.

Only a few counts were recorded for this clone. The genes are TRBV15 and TRBJ2-3; perhaps TRBD2 as D (6 bases). V lost 4 bases and J lost 7, with 9 bases in between. The germline gives CDR1 LNHNV, CDR2 YYDKDF (reference sequence). The CDR3 covers 12 residues. The CDR3 reads CATSTRENTQYF. The CDR3 DNA sequence: TGTGCCACCAGCACCCGGGAGAATACGCAGTATTTT. The whole variable domain, remainder taken from reference TRBV15 and TRBJ2-3, is DAMVIQNPRYQVTQFGKPVTLSCSQTLNHNVMYWYQQKSSQAPKLLFHYYDKDFNNEADTPDNFQSRRPNTSFCFLDIRSPGLGDTAMYLCATSTRENTQYFGPGTRLTVL.

The chain uses TRBV7-2 and TRBJ2-1; TRBD2 matches 10 bases. Germline assignment: CDR1 SGHTA and CDR2 FQGNSA. V lost 1 base and J lost 4; bases outside the gene matches: 4. The CDR3 has 16 residues. CDR3 protein: CASSLERGGLYNEQFF. Written as DNA, the CDR3 is TGTGCCAGCAGCTTAGAGCGGGGGGGCCTATACAATGAGCAGTTCTTC.

The chain recombines TRBV19 with TRBJ2-7, with TRBD1 identical over 8 bases. This CDR3 region has 14 residues. CDR1 and CDR2 from the germline V gene are LNHDA and SQIVND (reference sequence). V shed 5 bases, J shed 5 bases, and the junction held 8 bases outside the gene matches. CDR3: CASSPRTGPNEQYF. In nucleotides, the CDR3 is TGTGCCAGTAGTCCACGGACAGGGCCCAACGAGCAGTACTTC.

This clone was counted a few times. The chain employs TRBV6-6 and TRBJ1-1; D perhaps matches TRBD1 (5 bases). CDR3 size: 15 residues. Germline lookup yields CDR1 MNHNY and CDR2 SVGAGI (reference sequence). V was cut by 0 bases and J by 1 base, with 9 bases left in between. In DNA form, the CDR3 reads TGTGCCAGCAGTTACTCGGGACTGGGGAACACTGAAGCTTTCTTT. Encoded protein: CASSYSGLGNTEAFF.

The rearrangement uses TRBV20-1 and TRBJ2-1; D might be TRBD1 (7 bases). The CDR3 runs 11 residues. Germline V gives CDR1 DFQATT, CDR2 SNEGSKA (reference sequence). The CDR3 DNA sequence: TGCCGATCAGGGGGAGGAGATGAGCAGTTCTTC. This translates into CRSGGGDEQFF.

The V call is TRBV15, the J call TRBJ1-1; no reliable D call. Trimming took off 6 bases at V and 5 bases at J, with 10 bases between the two ends. This CDR3 comprises 12 residues. The germline gives CDR1 LNHNV, CDR2 YYDKDF (reference sequence). CDR3 nucleotide sequence: TGTGCCACCAGTAGAAGCGAGACTGAAGCTTTCTTT. Protein: CATSRSETEAFF.

This clone appeared a few times. This chain connects TRBV9 to TRBJ1-5, with D tentatively TRBD1 (6 bases). Germline CDR1 reads SGDLS; CDR2 reads YYNGEE. The CDR3 totals 15 residues. The V and J ends lost 3 bases and 0 bases respectively, with 10 bases between them. This chain's CDR3 is CASSATGVSNQPQHF. Here the CDR3 DNA reads TGTGCCAGCAGCGCGACAGGAGTTAGCAATCAGCCCCAGCATTTT.

In the case of this clone: It is unclear where the CDR3 begins or ends on the DNA, so no DNA is shown, and the CDR3 is as TCRdb lists it. The rearrangement links TRBV7-2 to TRBJ2-7; the table's D call, TRBD1, has no DNA check behind it. The CDR3 length equals 12 residues, ends included. CDR1 is SGHTA, CDR2 FQGNSA, per germline. CDR3: CASSLVGTGTHF.